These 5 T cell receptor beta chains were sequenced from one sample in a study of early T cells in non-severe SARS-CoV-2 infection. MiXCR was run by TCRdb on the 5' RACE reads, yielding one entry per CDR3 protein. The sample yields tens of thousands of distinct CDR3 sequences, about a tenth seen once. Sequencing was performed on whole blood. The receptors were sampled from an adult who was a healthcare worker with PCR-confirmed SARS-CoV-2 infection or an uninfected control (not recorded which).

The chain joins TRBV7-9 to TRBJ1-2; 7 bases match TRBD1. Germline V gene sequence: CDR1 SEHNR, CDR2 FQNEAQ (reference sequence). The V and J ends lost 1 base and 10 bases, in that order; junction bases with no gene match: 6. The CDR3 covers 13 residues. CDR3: CASSLGGQPTYTF. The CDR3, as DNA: TGTGCCAGCAGCTTAGGGGGACAGCCAACCTACACCTTC.

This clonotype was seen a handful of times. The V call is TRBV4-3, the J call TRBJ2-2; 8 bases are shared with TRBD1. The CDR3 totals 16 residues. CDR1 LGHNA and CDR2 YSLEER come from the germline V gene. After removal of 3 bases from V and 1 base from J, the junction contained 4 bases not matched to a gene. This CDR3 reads CASSQEGQENTGELFF. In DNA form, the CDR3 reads TGCGCCAGCAGCCAGGAGGGACAGGAGAACACCGGGGAGCTGTTTTTT.

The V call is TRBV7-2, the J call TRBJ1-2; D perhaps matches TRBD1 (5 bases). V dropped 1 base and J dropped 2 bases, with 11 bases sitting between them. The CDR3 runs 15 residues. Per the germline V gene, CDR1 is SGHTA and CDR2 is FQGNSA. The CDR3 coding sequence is TGTGCCAGCAGCTTAGATGGGGGACCGAACTATGGCTACACCTTC. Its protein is CASSLDGGPNYGYTF.

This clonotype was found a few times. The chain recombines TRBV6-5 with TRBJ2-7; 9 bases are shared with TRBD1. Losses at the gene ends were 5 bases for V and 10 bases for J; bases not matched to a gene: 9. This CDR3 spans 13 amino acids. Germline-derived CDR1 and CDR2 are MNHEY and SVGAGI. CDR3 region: CASSGGTGILQYF. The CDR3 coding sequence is TGTGCCAGCAGTGGGGGGACAGGGATTTTACAGTACTTC.

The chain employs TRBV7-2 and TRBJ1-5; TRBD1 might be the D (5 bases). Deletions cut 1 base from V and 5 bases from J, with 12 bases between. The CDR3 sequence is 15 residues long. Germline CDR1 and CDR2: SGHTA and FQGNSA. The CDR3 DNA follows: TGTGCCAGCAGCTTAGTTTCCGGGGCCCATCAGCCCCAGCATTTT. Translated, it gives CASSLVSGAHQPQHF.